This TCR beta chain came from a study of shared clonotypes between healthy human individuals. Study conclusions and caveats: Having only a few donors restricted how much genetic and exposure-history diversity was captured.

Evenly divided among several immunoSEQ plates was the genomic DNA of each subset. Researchers sequenced unsorted PBMC DNA using ten immunoSEQ deep assay plates. Sequencing was performed with immunoSEQ multiplex PCR; in TCRdb, only in-frame clones are kept and a portion is missing. The data show hundreds of thousands of clones, around 77% seen once. The donors, healthy adults who were HIV-negative, had experienced no recent acute infections or vaccinations. Notes on this clone: Its antigen is unidentified.

Input material: PBMCs. This receptor was identified in a woman aged 35 to 49 in good health. Some clones in this sample may be carry-over from other donors' samples.

CDR3 nucleotide sequence: TGTGCCAGCAGCGGCCGGAACCTCCTTAATGAAAAACTGTTTTTT. Protein sequence: CASSGRNLLNEKLFF. This sequence joins TRBV7-2 and TRBJ1-4; D not resolved. Trimming removed 5 bases at V and 4 bases at J, with 14 bases between. The CDR3 runs to 15 residues. Germline lookup yields CDR1 SGHTA and CDR2 FQGNSA.